The 19 T cell receptor beta chains listed next were all sequenced from one sample in a study of shared clonotypes between healthy human individuals. Sequenced by immunoSEQ multiplex PCR; TCRdb stores in-frame clones only, minus some. The sample records some 2.1 million clones, 90% to 95% being singletons. The naive CD8 subset, CD45RO-negative cells positively selected for CCR7, excluded terminally differentiated effector memory CD45RA+ cells. Sequencing used naive CD8+ T cells from PBMCs. Source of these receptors: a young man in good health. Some clones in this sample may be carry-over from other donors' samples.

To note about this clone: Other DNA sequences in this sample translate to the same CDR3. The chain uses TRBV5-6 and TRBJ2-1; D not resolved. V was trimmed by 0 bases and J by 8 bases, leaving 9 bases between them. The CDR3 has 13 residues. Germline CDR1 reads SGHDT; CDR2 reads YYEEEE. Written as DNA, the CDR3 is TGTGCCAGCAGCTTGGGAGCAGGTGATGAGCAGTTCTTC. As protein: CASSLGAGDEQFF.

This chain uses TRBV9 with TRBJ1-1, with D unresolved. The CDR3 length is 14 residues. V lost 3 bases and J lost 7, with 16 bases in between. Germline V gives CDR1 SGDLS, CDR2 YYNGEE. The CDR3 nucleotides read TGTGCCAGCAGCGGTAGAGCAGAACAAAGTGAAGCTTTCTTT. Encoded protein: CASSGRAEQSEAFF.

The gene calls are TRBV19 and TRBJ1-1; 7 bases map to TRBD1. The length of the CDR3 is 17 residues. V lost 2 bases, J lost 2 bases, and 11 bases stayed unmatched. In germline, CDR1 is LNHDA, CDR2 SQIVND (reference sequence). CDR3 sequence: CASSILTQGPLNTEAFF. In DNA form, the CDR3 reads TGTGCCAGTAGTATATTGACACAGGGGCCGCTTAACACTGAAGCTTTCTTT. The full variable domain, in which reference TRBV19 and TRBJ1-1 provide the parts outside the CDR3, is DGGITQSPKYLFRKEGQNVTLSCEQNLNHDAMYWYRQDPGQGLRLIYYSQIVNDFQKGDIAEGYSVSREKKESFPLTVTSAQKNPTAFYLCASSILTQGPLNTEAFFGQGTRLTVV.

This clone was recorded once. Other DNA sequences in the sample encode the same CDR3. This chain connects TRBV5-4 to TRBJ2-2; 11 bases map to TRBD2. Germline values: CDR1 SGHNT, CDR2 YYREEE (reference sequence). With 5 bases clipped from V and 2 bases from J, the junction kept 5 bases outside the gene matches. The CDR3 is made up of 16 amino acids. CDR3 nucleotides: TGTGCCAGCAGTTTAAGACTAGCGGGAAACACCGGGGAGCTGTTTTTT. Protein product: CASSLRLAGNTGELFF.

As to this clone: Additional DNA sequences in this sample encode the identical CDR3. The rearrangement uses TRBV6-5 and TRBJ2-3; perhaps TRBD1 as D (5 bases). Trimming stripped 0 bases from V and 4 bases from J, with 8 bases between. This CDR3 comprises 14 residues. CDR1 is MNHEY and CDR2 is SVGAGI in the germline V gene. CDR3 in amino acids: CASSYSGAADTQYF. The DNA for the CDR3 is TGTGCCAGCAGTTACTCAGGGGCTGCAGATACGCAGTATTTT.

This clone has only one observation. This chain uses TRBV6-5 with TRBJ2-1; 8 bases match TRBD2. Germline V gives CDR1 MNHEY, CDR2 SVGAGI. Germline trimming cut 2 bases from V and 5 bases from J; bases unmatched to any gene: 8. The CDR3 totals 16 residues. CDR3: CASSYVSGGPNNEQFF. CDR3 coding DNA: TGTGCCAGCAGTTACGTGTCGGGAGGGCCCAACAATGAGCAGTTCTTC.

The chain is built from TRBV4-2 and TRBJ1-5; 10 bases line up with TRBD1. The CDR3 covers 15 residues. V dropped 5 bases and J dropped 4; count of bases not matched to a gene: 5. Germline V gene lookup returns CDR1 LGHNA and CDR2 YNFKEQ. The CDR3 loop reads CASSFGTGVNQPQHF. The DNA of the CDR3 is TGTGCCAGCAGCTTCGGGACAGGGGTTAATCAGCCCCAGCATTTT.

This clone was seen a single time. V and J are TRBV7-6 and TRBJ2-2; 16 bases match TRBD2. CDR3 length: 19 residues. V shed 4 bases, J shed 6 bases, and the junction held 11 bases outside the gene matches. Germline V lookup: CDR1 SGHVS, CDR2 FNYEAQ. The CDR3 DNA follows: TGTGCCAGCAGCTCCGGGACTAGCGGGAGGGGCCGGTGGTCCGGGGAGCTGTTTTTT. Its protein product is CASSSGTSGRGRWSGELFF.

This chain uses TRBV29-1 with TRBJ2-7; TRBD1 aligns across 9 bases. V was clipped by 1 base and J by 3 bases; unmatched bases: 10. From germline, CDR1 is SQVTM and CDR2 ANQGSEA. The length of the CDR3 is 16 residues. CDR3 region: CSVEGLEGQGYYEQYF. The CDR3 DNA reads TGCAGCGTTGAAGGGCTTGAGGGACAGGGCTACTACGAGCAGTACTTC.

This clone has only one observation. CDR3 sequence reads: CASSSATVFGTQYF. CDR3 sequence (DNA): TGCGCCAGCAGCTCAGCCACGGTATTCGGGACCCAGTACTTC. The chain combines TRBV4-1 with TRBJ2-5; D remains unclear. The V end lost 5 bases, the J end lost 7 bases, and 17 bases lay between the germline ends. CDR3 size: 14 residues. Germline-derived CDR1 and CDR2 are MGHRA and YSYEKL.

The gene calls are TRBV7-6 and TRBJ1-4; D is undetermined. Looked up from germline, CDR1 is SGHVS and CDR2 is FNYEAQ. The CDR3 spans 18 residues. V was clipped by 0 bases and J by 2 bases, with 16 bases between them. The CDR3 spells CASSLAAAHQATNEKLFF. In DNA form, the CDR3 reads TGTGCCAGCAGCTTAGCGGCAGCCCACCAAGCCACTAATGAAAAACTGTTTTTT.

This clone turned up a few times. The sample has other DNA sequences that encode this CDR3 too. The chain carries TRBV27 and TRBJ1-1; D might be TRBD1 (5 bases). The CDR3 length is 13 residues. V dropped 5 bases and J dropped 5 bases, with 12 bases sitting between them. Germline-derived CDR1 and CDR2 are MNHEY and SMNVEV (reference sequence). The CDR3 is CASSLRVGTEAFF. Here the CDR3 DNA reads TGTGCCAGCAGTCTCAGGGTAGGGACTGAAGCTTTCTTT.

CDR3: CALDLGWGNTIYF. The CDR3, as DNA: TGTGCCTTAGATCTCGGCTGGGGAAACACCATATATTTT. The chain joins TRBV7-9 to TRBJ1-3; D is ambiguous. CDR3 size: 13 residues. V was clipped by 11 bases and J by 4 bases, with 15 bases between them. Germline assignment: CDR1 SEHNR and CDR2 FQNEAQ (reference sequence).

The chain carries TRBV2 and TRBJ2-2; no clear D. CDR3 size: 12 residues. V dropped 8 bases and J dropped 3 bases, with 7 bases sitting between them. CDR1 is SNHLY, CDR2 FYNNEI, per germline. The DNA of the CDR3 is TGTGCCAGCGGTGCGGACACCGGGGAGCTGTTTTTT. This gives the protein CASGADTGELFF.

This clone was recorded only once. V usage is TRBV28 and J usage is TRBJ1-4; 9 positions match TRBD1. Germline values: CDR1 MDHEN, CDR2 SYDVKM. This CDR3 spans 14 amino acids. The V segment lost 6 bases and the J segment 6 bases; nucleotides outside the gene matches: 5. The CDR3 protein is CASSVTGGDEKLFF. In DNA form, the CDR3 reads TGTGCCAGCAGCGTGACAGGGGGGGATGAAAAACTGTTTTTT.

The J gene is TRBJ2-1, the V gene TRBV28, with TRBD1 identical over 10 bases. The CDR3 covers 22 residues. The V gene end was trimmed by 10 bases and the J gene end by 6 bases; junction bases not matched to a gene: 33. Germline values: CDR1 MDHEN, CDR2 SYDVKM. CDR3 residues: CANLSRDRGSRGGEPTTNEQFF. DNA of the CDR3: TGTGCCAATCTCTCCCGGGACAGGGGAAGTAGGGGGGGAGAACCCACGACCAATGAGCAGTTCTTC. The full variable domain, in which reference TRBV28 and TRBJ2-1 provide the parts outside the CDR3, is DVKVTQSSRYLVKRTGEKVFLECVQDMDHENMFWYRQDPGLGLRLIYFSYDVKMKEKGDIPEGYSVSREKKERFSLILESASTNQTSMYLCANLSRDRGSRGGEPTTNEQFFGPGTRLTVL.

This chain uses TRBV28 with TRBJ2-7; 10 bases are shared with TRBD1. Germline values: CDR1 MDHEN, CDR2 SYDVKM. This CDR3 has 17 residues. V shed 2 bases and J 5 bases; nucleotides not matched to a gene: 12. CDR3 coding DNA: TGTGCCAGCAGTTTAACCCCCGACAGGGGGCTAGGCAACGAGCAGTACTTC. Translating it yields CASSLTPDRGLGNEQYF.

This clone was counted once. The chain couples TRBV7-2 to TRBJ2-7; D is undetermined. The germline V and J ends were trimmed by 2 bases and 2 bases, with 10 bases remaining between them. CDR1 and CDR2 from the germline V gene are SGHTA and FQGNSA. The CDR3 is 14 residues long. CDR3 amino acids: CASSLPSNTYEQYF. The DNA of the CDR3 is TGTGCCAGCAGCTTACCATCAAACACCTACGAGCAGTACTTC.

The chain couples TRBV6-1 to TRBJ1-3; TRBD1 is a possible D gene (5 bases). The CDR3 is 16 amino acids. The germline V gene has CDR1 MNHNS and CDR2 SASEGT. V lost 0 bases and J lost 1, with 10 bases in between. CDR3 in amino acids: CASSEAGRRSGNTIYF. For the CDR3, the DNA is TGTGCCAGCAGTGAAGCGGGACGGCGATCTGGAAACACCATATATTTT.